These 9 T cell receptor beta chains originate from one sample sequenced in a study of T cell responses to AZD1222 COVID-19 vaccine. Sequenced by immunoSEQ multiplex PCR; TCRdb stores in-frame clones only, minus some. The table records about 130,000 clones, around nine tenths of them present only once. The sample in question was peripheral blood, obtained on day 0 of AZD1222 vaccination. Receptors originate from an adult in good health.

The CDR3 DNA reads as TGTGCCAGCAGTTTGGTCGAACCCGGAAATGAAAAACTGTTTTTT. It translates to CASSLVEPGNEKLFF. The chain uses TRBV28 and TRBJ1-4; D ambiguous. The CDR3 has 15 residues. The germline V gene has CDR1 MDHEN and CDR2 SYDVKM. V lost 3 bases and J 5 bases, leaving 13 bases between the germline ends. Full variable domain (outside the CDR3, taken from reference TRBV28 and TRBJ1-4): DVKVTQSSRYLVKRTGEKVFLECVQDMDHENMFWYRQDPGLGLRLIYFSYDVKMKEKGDIPEGYSVSREKKERFSLILESASTNQTSMYLCASSLVEPGNEKLFFGSGTQLSVL.

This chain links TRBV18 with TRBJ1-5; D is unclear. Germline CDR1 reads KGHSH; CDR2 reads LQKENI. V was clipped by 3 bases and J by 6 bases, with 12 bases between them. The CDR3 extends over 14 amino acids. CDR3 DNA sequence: TGTGCCAGCTCACCGGTGCCAGAAGGTCAGCCCCAGCATTTT. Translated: CASSPVPEGQPQHF.

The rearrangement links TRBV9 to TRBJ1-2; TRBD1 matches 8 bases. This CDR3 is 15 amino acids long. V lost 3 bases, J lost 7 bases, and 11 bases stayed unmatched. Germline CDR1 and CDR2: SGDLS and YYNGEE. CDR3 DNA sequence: TGTGCCAGCAGCGCTCTCTCGGACAGGGTAGGTGGCTACACCTTC. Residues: CASSALSDRVGGYTF.

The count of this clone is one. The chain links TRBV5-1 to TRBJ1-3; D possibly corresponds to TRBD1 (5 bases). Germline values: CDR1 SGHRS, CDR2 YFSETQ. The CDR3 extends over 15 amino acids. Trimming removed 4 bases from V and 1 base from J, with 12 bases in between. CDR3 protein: CASSTARASGNTIYF. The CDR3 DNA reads TGCGCCAGCAGCACCGCCAGGGCGTCTGGAAACACCATATATTTT.

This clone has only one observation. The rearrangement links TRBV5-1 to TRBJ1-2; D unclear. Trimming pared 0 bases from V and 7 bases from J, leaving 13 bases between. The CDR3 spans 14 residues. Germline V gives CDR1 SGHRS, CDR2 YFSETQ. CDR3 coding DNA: TGCGCCAGCAGCTTGGAATCCCCCTTAAGTGGCTACACCTTC. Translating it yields CASSLESPLSGYTF.

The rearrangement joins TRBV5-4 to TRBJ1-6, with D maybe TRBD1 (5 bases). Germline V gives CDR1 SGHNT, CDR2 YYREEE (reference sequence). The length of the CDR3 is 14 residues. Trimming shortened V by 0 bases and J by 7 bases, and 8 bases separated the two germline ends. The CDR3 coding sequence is TGTGCCAGCAGCTTGGACAGGTTCAATTCACCCCTCCACTTT. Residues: CASSLDRFNSPLHF.

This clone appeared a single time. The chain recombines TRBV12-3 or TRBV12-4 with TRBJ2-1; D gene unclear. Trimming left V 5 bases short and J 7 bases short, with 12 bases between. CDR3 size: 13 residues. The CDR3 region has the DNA TGTGCCAGCAGTCCCCCGCCGCCGAATGAGCAGTTCTTC. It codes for CASSPPPPNEQFF.

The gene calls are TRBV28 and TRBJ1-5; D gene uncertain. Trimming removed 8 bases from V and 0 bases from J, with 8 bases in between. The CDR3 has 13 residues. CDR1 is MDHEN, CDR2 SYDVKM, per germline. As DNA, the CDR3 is TGTGCCAGCGGCCCAAATAGCAATCAGCCCCAGCATTTT. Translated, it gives CASGPNSNQPQHF.

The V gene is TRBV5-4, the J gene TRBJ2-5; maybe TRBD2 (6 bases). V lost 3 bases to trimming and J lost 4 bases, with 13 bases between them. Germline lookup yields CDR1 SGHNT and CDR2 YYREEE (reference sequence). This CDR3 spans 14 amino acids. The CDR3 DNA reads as TGTGCCAGCAGCTCGGCCCGGGGGAGAGAGACCCAGTACTTC. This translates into CASSSARGRETQYF.